This TCR beta chain emerged from a study of control samples from healthy donors and cancer patients. Assay: immunoSEQ multiplex PCR; the TCRdb copy retains only in-frame clones and omits some. The sample carries around 100,000 clones, roughly 90% recorded once. Germline trimming cut 0 bases from V and 3 bases from J; bases unmatched to any gene: 9. The CDR3 totals 17 residues. CDR1 is LGHDT and CDR2 is YNNKEL in the germline V gene (reference sequence). Sequencing input: blood. The TCR originated in a woman between 50 and 59 years old in good health. This rearrangement joins TRBV3-1 (or the pseudogene TRBV3-2) to TRBJ2-3; 7 bases are a match to TRBD1. The CDR3 sequence: CASSQDVSGTATDTQYF. CDR3 sequence (DNA): TGTGCCAGCAGCCAAGATGTAAGTGGGACAGCTACAGATACGCAGTATTTT.